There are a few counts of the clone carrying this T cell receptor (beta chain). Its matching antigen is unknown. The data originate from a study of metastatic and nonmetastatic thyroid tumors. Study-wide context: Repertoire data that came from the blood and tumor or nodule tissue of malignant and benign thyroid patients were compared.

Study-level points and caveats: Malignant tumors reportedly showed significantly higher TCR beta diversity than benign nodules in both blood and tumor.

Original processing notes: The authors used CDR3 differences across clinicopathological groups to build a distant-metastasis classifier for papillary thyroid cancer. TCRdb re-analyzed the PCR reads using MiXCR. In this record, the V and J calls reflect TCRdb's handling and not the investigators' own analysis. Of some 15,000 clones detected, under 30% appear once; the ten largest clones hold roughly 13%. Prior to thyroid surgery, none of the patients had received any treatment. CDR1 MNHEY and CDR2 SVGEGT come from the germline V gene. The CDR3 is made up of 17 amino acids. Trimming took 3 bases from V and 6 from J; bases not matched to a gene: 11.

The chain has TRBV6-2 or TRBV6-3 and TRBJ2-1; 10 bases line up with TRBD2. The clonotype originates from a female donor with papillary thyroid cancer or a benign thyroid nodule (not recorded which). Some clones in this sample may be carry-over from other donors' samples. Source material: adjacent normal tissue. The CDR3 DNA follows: TGTGCCAGCAGTTATGTGGGAGCGGGAGGGAATATCAATGAGCAGTTCTTC. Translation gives CASSYVGAGGNINEQFF.